This T cell receptor (beta chain) was profiled in a study of CD8 T cells in ankylosing spondylitis. This clonotype was recorded at least ten times. Its antigen is undetermined. Regarding the study as a whole: Reports of some motif variants in reactive arthritis synovial fluid and blood predate this one.

With molecular barcodes, quantitative 5'-RACE was used to make the TCR beta libraries. TCRdb ran MiXCR on the 5' RACE reads and lists one entry per CDR3 protein. The table lists under 300,000 distinct CDR3 sequences, about 10% of them singletons. This CDR3 contains 15 residues. The germline gives CDR1 MNHNS, CDR2 SASEGT. The V segment lost 6 bases and the J segment 5 bases; nucleotides outside the gene matches: 7. Sample: blood, either unsorted or a sorted T cell fraction (not recorded which). The sequence derives from a male donor with ankylosing spondylitis or in good health (not recorded which). The chain carries TRBV6-1 and TRBJ2-1; 10 positions agree with TRBD1. Here the CDR3 reads CASRPGQGFHNEQFF. The CDR3 bases are TGTGCCAGCAGACCGGGACAGGGGTTCCACAATGAGCAGTTCTTC.